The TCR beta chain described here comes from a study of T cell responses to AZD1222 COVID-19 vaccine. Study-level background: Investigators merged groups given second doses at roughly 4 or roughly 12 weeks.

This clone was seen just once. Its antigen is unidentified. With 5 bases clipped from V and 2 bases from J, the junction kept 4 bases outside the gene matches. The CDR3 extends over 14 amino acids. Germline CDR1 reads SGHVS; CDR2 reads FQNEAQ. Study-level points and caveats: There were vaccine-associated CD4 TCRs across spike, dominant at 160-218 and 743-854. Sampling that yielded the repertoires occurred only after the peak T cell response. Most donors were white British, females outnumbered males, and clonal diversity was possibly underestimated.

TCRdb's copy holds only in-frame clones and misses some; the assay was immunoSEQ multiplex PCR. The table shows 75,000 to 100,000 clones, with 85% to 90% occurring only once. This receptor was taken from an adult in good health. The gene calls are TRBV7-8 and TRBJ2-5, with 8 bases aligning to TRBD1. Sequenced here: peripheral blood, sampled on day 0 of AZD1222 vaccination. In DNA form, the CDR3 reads TGTGCCAGCAGCACAAGACAGGGGCAAGAGACCCAGTACTTC. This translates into CASSTRQGQETQYF.